This T cell receptor beta chain was found in a study of blood T cell repertoires in COVID-19. Study information: COVID-19 samples from acute and convalescent phases originated in the United States, Italy and Spain.

Here immunoSEQ multiplex PCR was the method, and the copy in TCRdb shows in-frame clones only, minus some. The repertoire includes around 700,000 clones, about nine tenths of them detected once, and roughly 0.25% sits in the top ten. The CDR3 consists of 14 residues. Germline CDR1 and CDR2: GTSNPN and SVGIG (reference sequence). The V and J ends lost 2 bases and 4 bases respectively, with 14 bases between them. Sequenced material: peripheral blood. V and J are TRBV30 and TRBJ1-2; no clear D. The receptor comes from a woman younger than 35 with acute or convalescent COVID-19. The DNA of the CDR3 is TGTGCCTGGAGTAGCGGTTTTGGGGTCTATGGCTACACCTTC. Its protein product is CAWSSGFGVYGYTF.